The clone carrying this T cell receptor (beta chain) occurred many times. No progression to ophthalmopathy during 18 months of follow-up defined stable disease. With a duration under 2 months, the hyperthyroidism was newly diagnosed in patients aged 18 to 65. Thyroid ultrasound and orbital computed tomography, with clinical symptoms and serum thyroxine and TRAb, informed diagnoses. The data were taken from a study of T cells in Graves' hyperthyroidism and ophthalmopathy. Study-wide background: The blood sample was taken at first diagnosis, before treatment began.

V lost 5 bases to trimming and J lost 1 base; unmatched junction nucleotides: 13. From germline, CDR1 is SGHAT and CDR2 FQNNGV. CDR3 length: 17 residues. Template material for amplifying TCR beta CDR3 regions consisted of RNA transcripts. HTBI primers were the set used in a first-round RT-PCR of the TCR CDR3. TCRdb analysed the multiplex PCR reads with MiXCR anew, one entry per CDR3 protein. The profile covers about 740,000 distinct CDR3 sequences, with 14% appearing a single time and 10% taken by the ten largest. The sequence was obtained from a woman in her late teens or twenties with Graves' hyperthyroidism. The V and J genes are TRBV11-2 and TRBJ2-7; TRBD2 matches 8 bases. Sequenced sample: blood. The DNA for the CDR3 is TGTGCCAGCAGCACCACGAGGAGGGAGCGGGGGTCCTACGAGCAGTACTTC. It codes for CASSTTRRERGSYEQYF.